The next 25 T cell receptor beta chains were all read from a single sample in a study of blood T cell repertoires in COVID-19. Assay: immunoSEQ multiplex PCR; the TCRdb copy retains only in-frame clones and omits some. The sample includes tens of thousands of clones, about 84% of them seen just once. The sample consisted of peripheral blood. These receptors came from a man older than 75 with active or convalescent COVID-19.

The rearrangement links TRBV7-2 to TRBJ2-7; weak D call: TRBD1 (6 bases). From germline, CDR1 is SGHTA and CDR2 FQGNSA. This CDR3 is 13 amino acids long. Deletions cut 1 base from V and 3 bases from J, with 7 bases between. CDR3 sequence reads: CASSLVGGYEQYF. CDR3 in DNA: TGTGCCAGCAGCTTAGTAGGGGGCTACGAGCAGTACTTC.

This clone was observed a few times. The V call is TRBV9, the J call TRBJ2-2; the D gene is possibly TRBD2 (5 bases). Germline CDR1 is SGDLS and CDR2 is YYNGEE. The CDR3 is 16 residues long. V was clipped by 4 bases and J by 4 bases, with 17 bases between them. CDR3 sequence (DNA): TGTGCCAGCAGCCCTGGGGTAGTAGCGAGCACCGGGGAGCTGTTTTTT. Translation gives CASSPGVVASTGELFF. The full variable domain, in which reference TRBV9 and TRBJ2-2 provide the parts outside the CDR3, is DSGVTQTPKHLITATGQRVTLRCSPRSGDLSVYWYQQSLDQGLQFLIQYYNGEERAKGNILERFSAQQFPDLHSELNLSSLELGDSALYFCASSPGVVASTGELFFGEGSRLTVL.

The rearrangement uses TRBV3-1 (or the pseudogene TRBV3-2) and TRBJ1-4; 11 bases match TRBD1. Germline trimming cut 5 bases from V and 8 bases from J; bases unmatched to any gene: 7. The CDR3 is 15 amino acids. Germline V lookup: CDR1 LGHDT, CDR2 YNNKEL (reference sequence). CDR3: CASSTRTGGQEKLFF. CDR3 in DNA: TGTGCCAGCAGCACTAGGACAGGGGGCCAGGAAAAACTGTTTTTT.

The V and J genes are TRBV9 and TRBJ2-1; 10 bases fit TRBD2. Trimming took 4 bases from V and 4 from J; bases not matched to a gene: 5. Germline V gene sequence: CDR1 SGDLS, CDR2 YYNGEE. There are 15 residues in the CDR3. The CDR3 DNA reads TGTGCCAGCAGCAGAGTTAGCGGGGGGTACAATGAGCAGTTCTTC. It is translated as CASSRVSGGYNEQFF. Full variable domain (rest looked up from reference TRBV9 and TRBJ2-1): DSGVTQTPKHLITATGQRVTLRCSPRSGDLSVYWYQQSLDQGLQFLIQYYNGEERAKGNILERFSAQQFPDLHSELNLSSLELGDSALYFCASSRVSGGYNEQFFGPGTRLTVL.

The chain links TRBV7-6 to TRBJ2-3; a weak D match, TRBD1 (5 bases). Trimming stripped 2 bases from V and 4 bases from J, with 10 bases between. This CDR3 has 14 residues. Germline V lookup: CDR1 SGHVS, CDR2 FNYEAQ. The CDR3 nucleotides read TGTGCCAGCAGCTTATCTACAGGCGCAGATACGCAGTATTTT. Amino acid sequence: CASSLSTGADTQYF.

The V call is TRBV10-3, the J call TRBJ1-6; D may be TRBD1 (6 bases). V lost 3 bases and J lost 10, with 16 bases in between. The CDR3 has 15 amino acids. CDR1 and CDR2 from the germline V gene are ENHRY and SYGVKD. CDR3 sequence: CAISDGGAGLSPLHF. As DNA, the CDR3 is TGTGCCATCAGTGATGGGGGGGCCGGCCTATCACCCCTCCACTTT.

J is TRBJ2-5 and V is TRBV5-6, with D maybe TRBD1 (8 bases). Germline assignment: CDR1 SGHDT and CDR2 YYEEEE. Trimming removed 3 bases at V and 7 bases at J, with 16 bases between. This CDR3 is 14 amino acids long. CDR3 nucleotides: TGTGCCAGCAGCTGGACAGGGAGGGCTGGGACCCAGTACTTC. It specifies CASSWTGRAGTQYF.

This clone is medium-sized (0.01 to 0.1%) in the sample. Here the CDR3 reads CASSDSIEDTEAFF. The CDR3 region has the DNA TGTGCCAGCAGTGACTCAATAGAGGACACTGAAGCTTTCTTT. V gene TRBV6-4 combines with J gene TRBJ1-1, with D unresolved. V shed 0 bases and J shed 3 bases, with 8 bases lying between them. Germline-derived CDR1 and CDR2 are MRHNA and SNTAGT. The CDR3 has 14 amino acids.

The chain is built from TRBV27 and TRBJ1-3, with D possibly matching TRBD1 (6 bases). Germline loops: CDR1 MNHEY, CDR2 SMNVEV (reference sequence). The V end was cut by 5 bases, the J end by 2 bases, with 16 bases between. The CDR3 is made up of 16 amino acids. As DNA, the CDR3 is TGTGCCAGCAGTCTAACAGGGCCACGGGCTGGAAACACCATATATTTT. The encoded protein is CASSLTGPRAGNTIYF.

CDR3 bases: TGTGCCACCAGCAGAGACCGGGACAGGGGTTGGGGCTACACCTTC. It is translated as CATSRDRDRGWGYTF. This chain connects TRBV15 to TRBJ1-2, with 10 bases aligning to TRBD1. Germline-derived CDR1 and CDR2 are LNHNV and YYDKDF (reference sequence). J gave up 8 bases and V 0 bases, and 6 bases lay outside the gene matches. The CDR3 consists of 15 residues.

This rearrangement joins TRBV15 to TRBJ1-3; D not certain. The ends were cut back, 0 bases at V and 2 bases at J, with 11 bases in the middle. CDR1 is LNHNV and CDR2 is YYDKDF in the germline V gene (reference sequence). The CDR3 totals 16 residues. This CDR3 reads CATSRDLRGAGNTIYF. The CDR3 region has the DNA TGTGCCACCAGCAGAGATCTACGAGGAGCTGGAAACACCATATATTTT.

J is TRBJ1-2 and V is TRBV24-1; 11 nucleotides match TRBD1. The CDR3 has 15 amino acids. Per the germline V gene, CDR1 is KGHDR and CDR2 is SFDVKD. Germline trimming cut 9 bases from V and 4 bases from J; bases unmatched to any gene: 9. The CDR3 loop reads CATGTDRGRPYGYTF. In DNA form, the CDR3 reads TGTGCCACCGGAACGGACAGGGGGCGACCCTATGGCTACACCTTC.

The V call is TRBV11-1, the J call TRBJ1-1; 7 bases are shared with TRBD1. V lost 3 bases, J lost 4 bases, and 5 bases stayed unmatched. This CDR3 comprises 14 residues. Per the germline V gene, CDR1 is SGHAT and CDR2 is FQDESV (reference sequence). The CDR3 coding sequence is TGTGCCAGCAGCTTCCGACAGGGAGGCACTGAAGCTTTCTTT. Encoded protein: CASSFRQGGTEAFF.

This chain joins TRBV6-5 and TRBJ2-1; possible D gene TRBD2, 7 bases. V dropped 7 bases and J dropped 4 bases, with 17 bases sitting between them. This CDR3 has 15 amino acids. CDR1 is MNHEY, CDR2 SVGAGI, per germline. The CDR3 spells CASTRGLAAYNEQFF. As DNA, the CDR3 is TGTGCCAGCACCAGGGGTCTAGCGGCTTACAATGAGCAGTTCTTC.

J is TRBJ1-2 and V is TRBV24-1; no definite D call. Germline-derived CDR1 and CDR2 are KGHDR and SFDVKD. The CDR3 sequence is 12 residues long. Deletions cut 3 bases from V and 5 bases from J, with 6 bases between. The CDR3 loop is CATSDPGYGYTF. In DNA form, the CDR3 reads TGTGCCACCAGTGATCCCGGTTATGGCTACACCTTC.

This CDR3 reads CASNPGGLETQYF. CDR3 in DNA: TGTGCCAGCAACCCGGGGGGCCTCGAGACCCAGTACTTC. V usage is TRBV2 and J usage is TRBJ2-5, with D possibly matching TRBD2 (7 bases). Trimming left V 7 bases short and J 5 bases short, with 14 bases between. CDR3 length equals 13 residues. CDR1 and CDR2 (germline): SNHLY, FYNNEI.

The chain is built from TRBV24-1 and TRBJ1-4; D gene unclear. The V gene lost 4 bases and the J gene lost 4 bases, with 6 bases spanning the gap. This CDR3 region has 13 residues. Germline CDR1 KGHDR, CDR2 SFDVKD. Here the CDR3 DNA reads TGTGCCACCAGTGACGGGGTTAATGAAAAACTGTTTTTT. Residues: CATSDGVNEKLFF.

This chain links TRBV6-5 with TRBJ1-2; no clear D. Trimming took off 0 bases at V and 5 bases at J, with 10 bases between the two ends. Germline CDR1 is MNHEY and CDR2 is SVGAGI. The CDR3 totals 14 residues. DNA of the CDR3: TGTGCCAGCAGTTACTCGACGGGGATTTATGGCTACACCTTC. Translation: CASSYSTGIYGYTF.

V and J are TRBV24-1 and TRBJ2-2, with TRBD1 identical over 7 bases. V dropped 7 bases and J dropped 0; count of bases not matched to a gene: 7. Germline assignment: CDR1 KGHDR and CDR2 SFDVKD. The CDR3 length is 16 residues. Written as DNA, the CDR3 is TGTGCCACCAGCAGCCGACAGGGATCGAACACCGGGGAGCTGTTTTTT. Its protein product is CATSSRQGSNTGELFF.

The chain uses TRBV24-1 and TRBJ2-1; 7 nucleotides agree with TRBD2. The trim removed 2 bases at V and 6 bases at J, leaving 9 bases unmatched. The germline V gene has CDR1 KGHDR and CDR2 SFDVKD. The CDR3 extends over 16 amino acids. CDR3 nucleotide sequence: TGTGCCACCAGTGATTCTGGACTAGGTTTTCTCAATGAGCAGTTCTTC. It specifies CATSDSGLGFLNEQFF.

The chain has TRBV6-5 and TRBJ2-3; 9 bases align to TRBD2. Trimming removed 10 bases from V and 0 bases from J; junction bases left unmatched: 5. The germline CDR1 and CDR2 sequences are MNHEY and SVGAGI. The CDR3 runs to 14 residues. CDR3 sequence reads: CATYSGGSTDTQYF. Written as DNA, the CDR3 is TGTGCCACATATAGCGGGGGCAGCACAGATACGCAGTATTTT.

This clone was picked up a small number of times. This chain connects TRBV2 to TRBJ2-1; D may be TRBD1 (5 bases). The CDR3 totals 15 residues. Trimming shortened V by 7 bases and J by 3 bases, and 16 bases separated the two germline ends. From germline, CDR1 is SNHLY and CDR2 FYNNEI. Here the CDR3 reads CASIVGQSLYNEQFF. CDR3 sequence (DNA): TGTGCCAGCATCGTGGGGCAGTCCCTCTACAATGAGCAGTTCTTC.

The V and J genes are TRBV5-4 and TRBJ2-7; TRBD1 aligns across 7 bases. The germline CDR1 and CDR2 sequences are SGHNT and YYREEE (reference sequence). J lost 3 bases, V lost 1 base, and 7 bases had no gene match. The CDR3 sequence is 15 residues long. The DNA for the CDR3 is TGTGCCAGCAGCTTGTCGGGACAGAAAATCTACGAGCAGTACTTC. Residues: CASSLSGQKIYEQYF.

CDR3 in amino acids: CASSPRQAGGFGIQYF. The CDR3, as DNA: TGTGCCAGCTCACCACGTCAAGCGGGGGGGTTTGGCATTCAGTACTTC. The chain carries TRBV18 and TRBJ2-4, with 10 nucleotides matching TRBD2. V shed 1 base and J 9 bases; nucleotides not matched to a gene: 9. Germline assignment: CDR1 KGHSH and CDR2 LQKENI. This CDR3 spans 16 amino acids.

The V gene is TRBV11-3, the J gene TRBJ2-7, with 8 bases aligning to TRBD1. CDR3 size: 14 residues. Per the germline V gene, CDR1 is SGHNT and CDR2 is YENEEA. With V trimmed by 4 bases and J by 0 bases, 2 bases remained unmatched. The CDR3 coding sequence is TGTGCCAGCAGCTCCGGACAGGGCTCCTACGAGCAGTACTTC. Translated, it gives CASSSGQGSYEQYF.